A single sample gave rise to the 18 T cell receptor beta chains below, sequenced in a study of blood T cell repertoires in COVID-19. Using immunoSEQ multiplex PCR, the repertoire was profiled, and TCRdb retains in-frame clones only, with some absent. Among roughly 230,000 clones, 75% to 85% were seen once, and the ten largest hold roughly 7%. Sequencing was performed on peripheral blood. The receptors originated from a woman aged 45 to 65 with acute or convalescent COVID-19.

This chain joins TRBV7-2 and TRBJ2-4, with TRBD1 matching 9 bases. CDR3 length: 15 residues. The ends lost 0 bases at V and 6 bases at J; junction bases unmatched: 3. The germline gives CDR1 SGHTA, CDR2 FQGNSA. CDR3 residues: CASSLAPGQGNIQYF. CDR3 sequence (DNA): TGTGCCAGCAGCTTAGCGCCGGGACAGGGAAACATTCAGTACTTC. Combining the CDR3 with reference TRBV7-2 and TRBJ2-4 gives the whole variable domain GAGVSQSPSNKVTEKGKDVELRCDPISGHTALYWYRQSLGQGLEFLIYFQGNSAPDKSGLPSDRFSAERTGGSVSTLTIQRTQQEDSAVYLCASSLAPGQGNIQYFGAGTRLSVL.

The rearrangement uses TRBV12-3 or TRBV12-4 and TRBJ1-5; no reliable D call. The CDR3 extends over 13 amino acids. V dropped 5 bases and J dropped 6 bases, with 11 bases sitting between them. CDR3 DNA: TGTGCCAGCAGTATAAATCGCGGTCAGCCCCAGCATTTT. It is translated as CASSINRGQPQHF.

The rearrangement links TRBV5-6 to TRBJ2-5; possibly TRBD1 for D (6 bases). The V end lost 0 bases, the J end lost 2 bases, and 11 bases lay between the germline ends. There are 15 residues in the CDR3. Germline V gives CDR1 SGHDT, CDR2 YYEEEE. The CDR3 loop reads CASSLDYREQETQYF. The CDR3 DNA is TGTGCCAGCAGCTTGGACTACAGGGAGCAAGAGACCCAGTACTTC. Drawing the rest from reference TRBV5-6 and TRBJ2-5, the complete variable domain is DAGVTQSPTHLIKTRGQQVTLRCSPKSGHDTVSWYQQALGQGPQFIFQYYEEEERQRGNFPDRFSGHQFPNYSSELNVNALLLGDSALYLCASSLDYREQETQYFGPGTRLLVL.

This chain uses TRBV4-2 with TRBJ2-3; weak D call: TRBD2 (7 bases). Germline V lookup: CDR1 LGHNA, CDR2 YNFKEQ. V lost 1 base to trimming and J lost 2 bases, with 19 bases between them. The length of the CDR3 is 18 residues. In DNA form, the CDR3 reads TGTGCCAGCAGCCAAGGGGGGGGGCCCCTCAGCTTCACAGATACGCAGTATTTT. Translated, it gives CASSQGGGPLSFTDTQYF.

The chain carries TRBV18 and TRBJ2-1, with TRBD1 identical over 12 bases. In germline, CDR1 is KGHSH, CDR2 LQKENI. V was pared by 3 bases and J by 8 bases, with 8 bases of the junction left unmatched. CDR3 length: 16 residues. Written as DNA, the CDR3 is TGTGCCAGCTCACCTACCGGGACAGGGGGCGTCTATGAGCAGTTCTTC. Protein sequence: CASSPTGTGGVYEQFF.

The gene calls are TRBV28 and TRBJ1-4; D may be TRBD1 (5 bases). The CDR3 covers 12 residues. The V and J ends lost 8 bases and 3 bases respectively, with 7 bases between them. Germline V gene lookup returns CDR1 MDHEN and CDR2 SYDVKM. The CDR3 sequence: CASQGPNEKLFF. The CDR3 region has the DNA TGTGCCAGCCAGGGTCCTAATGAAAAACTGTTTTTT. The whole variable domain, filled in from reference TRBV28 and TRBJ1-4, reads DVKVTQSSRYLVKRTGEKVFLECVQDMDHENMFWYRQDPGLGLRLIYFSYDVKMKEKGDIPEGYSVSREKKERFSLILESASTNQTSMYLCASQGPNEKLFFGSGTQLSVL.

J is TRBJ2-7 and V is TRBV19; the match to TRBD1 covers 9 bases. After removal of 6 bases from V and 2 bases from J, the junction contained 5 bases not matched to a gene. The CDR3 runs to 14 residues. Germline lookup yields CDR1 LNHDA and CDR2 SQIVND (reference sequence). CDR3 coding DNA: TGTGCCAGTAGCCTGGGACAGGGACCCTACGAGCAGTACTTC. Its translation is CASSLGQGPYEQYF.

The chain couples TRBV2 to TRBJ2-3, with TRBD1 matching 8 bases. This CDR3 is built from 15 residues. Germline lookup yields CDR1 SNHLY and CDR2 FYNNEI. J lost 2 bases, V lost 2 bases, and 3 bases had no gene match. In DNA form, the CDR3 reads TGTGCCAGCAGTGAACGACAGGGGACCACAGATACGCAGTATTTT. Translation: CASSERQGTTDTQYF.

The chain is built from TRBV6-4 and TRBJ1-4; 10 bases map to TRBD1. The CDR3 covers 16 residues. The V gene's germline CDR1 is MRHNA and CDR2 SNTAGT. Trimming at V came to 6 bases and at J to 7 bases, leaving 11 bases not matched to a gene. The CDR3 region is CASRPGLTGGGEKLFF. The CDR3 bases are TGTGCCAGCAGACCCGGTCTGACAGGGGGCGGTGAAAAACTGTTTTTT.

The CDR3 here is CASSSGLAGGGTQYF. In DNA, the CDR3 is TGTGCCAGCAGCTCCGGGTTAGCGGGGGGGGGTACGCAGTATTTT. The V call is TRBV11-3, the J call TRBJ2-3, with 11 bases aligning to TRBD2. The length of the CDR3 is 15 residues. CDR1 SGHNT and CDR2 YENEEA come from the germline V gene. The V and J ends lost 4 bases and 8 bases, in that order; junction bases with no gene match: 8.

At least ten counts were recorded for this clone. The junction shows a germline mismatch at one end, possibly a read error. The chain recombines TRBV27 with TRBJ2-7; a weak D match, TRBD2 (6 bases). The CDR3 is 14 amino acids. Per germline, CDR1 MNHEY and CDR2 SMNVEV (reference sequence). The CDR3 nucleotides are TGTGCCAGCAGTTTACGGGACTCCTCCGACGAGCAGTACTTC. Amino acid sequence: CASSLRDSSDEQYF.

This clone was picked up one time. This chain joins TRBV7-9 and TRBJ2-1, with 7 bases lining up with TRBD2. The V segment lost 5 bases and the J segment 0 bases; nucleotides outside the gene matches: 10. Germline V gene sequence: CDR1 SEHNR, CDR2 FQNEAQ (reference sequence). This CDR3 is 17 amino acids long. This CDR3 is CASSTSVLGSSYNEQFF. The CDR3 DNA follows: TGTGCCAGCAGCACTAGCGTGTTGGGCAGCTCCTACAATGAGCAGTTCTTC.

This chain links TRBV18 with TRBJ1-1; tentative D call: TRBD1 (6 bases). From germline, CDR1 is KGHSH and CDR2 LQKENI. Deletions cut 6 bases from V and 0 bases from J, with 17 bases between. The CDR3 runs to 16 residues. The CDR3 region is CASSSPEKGVNTEAFF. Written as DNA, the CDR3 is TGTGCCAGCTCTAGCCCAGAGAAGGGGGTGAACACTGAAGCTTTCTTT.

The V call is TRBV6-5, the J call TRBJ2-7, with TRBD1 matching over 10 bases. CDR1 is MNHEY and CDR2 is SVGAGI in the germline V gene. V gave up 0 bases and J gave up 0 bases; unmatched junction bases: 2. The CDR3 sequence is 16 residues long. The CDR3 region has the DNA TGTGCCAGCAGTTACTCGGGACAGGGGCTCTCCTACGAGCAGTACTTC. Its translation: CASSYSGQGLSYEQYF.

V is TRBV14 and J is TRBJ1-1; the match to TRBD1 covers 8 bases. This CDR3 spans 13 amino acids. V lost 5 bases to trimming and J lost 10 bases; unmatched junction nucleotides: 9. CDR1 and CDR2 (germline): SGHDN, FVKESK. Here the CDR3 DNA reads TGTGCCAGCAGCTACCAGGGGGCGAGGGTAGCTTTCTTT. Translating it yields CASSYQGARVAFF.

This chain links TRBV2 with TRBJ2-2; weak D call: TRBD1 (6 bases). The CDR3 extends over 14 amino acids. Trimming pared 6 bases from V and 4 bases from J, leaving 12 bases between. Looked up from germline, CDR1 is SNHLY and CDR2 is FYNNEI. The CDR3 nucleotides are TGTGCCAGCAGAGGTACAGGGATCACCGGGGAGCTGTTTTTT. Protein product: CASRGTGITGELFF. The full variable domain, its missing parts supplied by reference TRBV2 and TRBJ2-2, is EPEVTQTPSHQVTQMGQEVILRCVPISNHLYFYWYRQILGQKVEFLVSFYNNEISEKSEIFDDQFSVERPDGSNFTLKIRSTKLEDSAMYFCASRGTGITGELFFGEGSRLTVL.

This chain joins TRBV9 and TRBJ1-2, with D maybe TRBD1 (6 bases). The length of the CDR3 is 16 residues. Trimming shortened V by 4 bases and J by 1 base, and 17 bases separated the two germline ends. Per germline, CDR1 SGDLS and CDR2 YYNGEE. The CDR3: CASSLRDNRGNYGYTF. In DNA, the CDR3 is TGTGCCAGCAGCTTAAGGGACAATCGGGGTAACTATGGCTACACCTTC.

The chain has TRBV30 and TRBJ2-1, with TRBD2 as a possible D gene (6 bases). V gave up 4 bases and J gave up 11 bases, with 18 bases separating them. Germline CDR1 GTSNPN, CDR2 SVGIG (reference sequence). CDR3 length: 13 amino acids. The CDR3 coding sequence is TGTGCCTGGATTGTGGGCGGGGCAAAACAGCAGTTCTTC. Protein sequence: CAWIVGGAKQQFF.